This TCR beta chain was recorded in a study of blood T cell repertoires in COVID-19 (dated by TCRdb to the early 2020s). Background for the entire study: Collaborator samples came from the United States, Italy and Spain and covered acute and convalescent phases of COVID-19. The material from the prospective study consisted of cDNA or gDNA derived from T cells, B-cell-depleted T cells, or PBMCs. Subjects who had been exposed to COVID-19, were actively infected with it, or had recovered from it provided the deeply sampled blood TCRbeta repertoires that made up the dataset. A freely available public database, intended as a resource for researchers studying the immune response to SARS-CoV-2, is where the repertoires were released. Samples came from the ongoing ImmuneRACE study (first 160 participants) plus 1,254 subjects from 6 global collaborators. Sample metadata almost always included a de-identified subject ID, COVID-19 status, age in years and sex. HLA class I and class II types, where available, came from metadata supplied by the sample provider rather than from assay-based typing. Study-level results and caveats: The amount of clinical and demographic metadata varied by source and participant and was provided uncurated.

TCRbeta CDR3 regions were amplified from genomic DNA using the immunoSEQ Assay, a bias-controlled multiplex PCR. Per the source publication's procedure: The number of nucleated cells in each sample was estimated from the amplification of reference gene primers within the assay. Sequence reads were collapsed and filtered to measure the absolute abundance of every unique TCRbeta CDR3 rearrangement. Productive Simpson clonality was computed per sample as the square root of Simpson's diversity index over productive rearrangements. Imported from immuneACCESS, the table was reduced by TCRdb to in-frame sequences with V and J called. These copies leave out some clones; in studies compared against another copy, an unresolved V gene accounts for under half, and the cause of the remainder is not known. V, J and clone size reflect that table, while D and trimming were determined from the DNA. The sample records about 230,000 clones, over 75% of which are singletons. In total, the top ten clones hold about 9.9% of the sample.

Its CDR3 holds 11 amino acids, cysteine through phenylalanine. Only the CDR3 DNA is retained, 33 bases long and in frame from the first base. The germline V gene (reference sequence) supplies CDR1 SEHNR and CDR2 FQNEAQ. The V end loses 8 bases and the J end loses 2 bases, and a stretch of 5 bases separates them. One collaborating source in Seattle enrolled patients during active infection and followed them longitudinally through the course of disease. Whole blood was collected in K2EDTA tubes by collaborating institutions according to the institutions' own protocols. For TCRbeta analysis, collaborator samples were shipped as frozen whole blood, as isolated PBMCs, or as DNA extracted from either sample type. On this clone: What this receptor recognizes is not known. Base qualities were left out, and no much larger clone turns up one base away.

Input material: peripheral blood. This clonotype originated in a man in his fifties with COVID-19, enrolled during active disease. The rearrangement combines TRBV7-9 with TRBJ2-3; a weak D assignment points to TRBD1 (5 bases agree). The CDR3: CASGHTDTQYF. The nucleotides read TGTGCCAGCGGACACACAGATACGCAGTATTTT.